This record looks at one TCR beta chain sequence and its context. Its specificity is unknown. The data derive from a study of Ad26.COV2.S vaccination and SARS-CoV-2 variants. General study results and limits: Spike-specific TCR breadth was greater in vaccine than placebo recipients. Vaccine and placebo groups showed comparable non-spike TCR breadth. Responses of T cells in total may have been underestimated by the TCR breadth and depth analyses. Marked by substantial breadth, spike-specific CD8+ and CD4+ T cell responses were reportedly seen after vaccination.

Measured with immunoSEQ multiplex PCR; TCRdb has only the in-frame clones, and not every one. The sample carries approximately 140,000 clones, about nine tenths recorded once. Germline CDR1 is DFQATT and CDR2 is SNEGSKA (reference sequence). The CDR3 is 11 residues long. Trimming left V 0 bases short and J 4 bases short, with 0 bases between. The origin of this receptor is a human donor who had recovered from COVID-19. Source: peripheral blood, taken after recovery from COVID-19. This chain connects TRBV20-1 to TRBJ2-2, with no clear D. Here the CDR3 DNA reads TGCAGTGCTAGAGACACCGGGGAGCTGTTTTTT. This gives the protein CSARDTGELFF.